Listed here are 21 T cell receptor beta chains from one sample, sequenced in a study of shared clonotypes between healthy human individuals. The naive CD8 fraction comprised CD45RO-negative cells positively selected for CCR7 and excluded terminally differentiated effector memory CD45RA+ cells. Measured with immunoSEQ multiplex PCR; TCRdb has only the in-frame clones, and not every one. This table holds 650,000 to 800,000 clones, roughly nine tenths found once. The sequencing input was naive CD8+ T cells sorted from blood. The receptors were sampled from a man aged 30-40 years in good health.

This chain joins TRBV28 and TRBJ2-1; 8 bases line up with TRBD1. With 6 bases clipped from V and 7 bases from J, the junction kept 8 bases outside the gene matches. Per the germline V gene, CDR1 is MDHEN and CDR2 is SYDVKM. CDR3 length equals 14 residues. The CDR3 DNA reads TGTGCCAGCAGCTATGACAGGGGAATGAATGAGCAGTTCTTC. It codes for CASSYDRGMNEQFF.

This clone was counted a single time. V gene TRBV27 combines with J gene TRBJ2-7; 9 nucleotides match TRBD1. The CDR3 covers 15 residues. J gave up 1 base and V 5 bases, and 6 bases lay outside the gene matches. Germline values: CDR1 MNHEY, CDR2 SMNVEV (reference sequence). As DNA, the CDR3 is TGTGCCAGCAGTCCGGCCGGACAGGGGTCCTACGAGCAGTACTTC. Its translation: CASSPAGQGSYEQYF.

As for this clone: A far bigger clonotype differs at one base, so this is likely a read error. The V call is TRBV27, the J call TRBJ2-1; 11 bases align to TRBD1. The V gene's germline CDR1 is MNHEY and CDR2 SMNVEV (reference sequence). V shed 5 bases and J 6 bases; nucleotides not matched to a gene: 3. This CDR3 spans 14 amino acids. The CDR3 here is CASSAGTGGNEQFF. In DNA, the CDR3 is TGTGCCAGCAGTGCCGGGACAGGGGGCAATGAGCAGTTCTTC.

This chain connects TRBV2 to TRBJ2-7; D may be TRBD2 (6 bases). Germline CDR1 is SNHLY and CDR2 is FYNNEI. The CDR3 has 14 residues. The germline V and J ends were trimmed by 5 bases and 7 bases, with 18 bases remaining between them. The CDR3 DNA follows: TGTGCCAGCAGTTCGGGACTTAAAACGGGGGAGCAGTACTTC. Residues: CASSSGLKTGEQYF.

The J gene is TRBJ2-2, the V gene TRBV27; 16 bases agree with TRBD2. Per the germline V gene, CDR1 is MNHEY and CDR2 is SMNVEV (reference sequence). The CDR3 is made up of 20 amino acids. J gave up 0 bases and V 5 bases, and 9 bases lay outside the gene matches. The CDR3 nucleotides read TGTGCCAGCAGTCCGATGGAGGGACTAGCGGGAGGGCCGAACACCGGGGAGCTGTTTTTT. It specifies CASSPMEGLAGGPNTGELFF.

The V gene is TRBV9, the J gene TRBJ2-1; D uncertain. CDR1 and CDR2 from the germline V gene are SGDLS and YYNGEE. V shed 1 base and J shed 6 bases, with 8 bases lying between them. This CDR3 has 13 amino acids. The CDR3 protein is CASSVFSGNEQFF. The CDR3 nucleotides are TGTGCCAGCAGCGTATTTTCCGGCAATGAGCAGTTCTTC.

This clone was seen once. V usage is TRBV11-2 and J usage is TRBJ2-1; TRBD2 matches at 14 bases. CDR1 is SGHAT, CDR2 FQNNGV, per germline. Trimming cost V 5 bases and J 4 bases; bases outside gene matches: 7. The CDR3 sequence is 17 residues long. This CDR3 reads CASSPGTSGREYNEQFF. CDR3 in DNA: TGTGCCAGCAGCCCTGGGACTAGCGGGAGAGAATACAATGAGCAGTTCTTC.

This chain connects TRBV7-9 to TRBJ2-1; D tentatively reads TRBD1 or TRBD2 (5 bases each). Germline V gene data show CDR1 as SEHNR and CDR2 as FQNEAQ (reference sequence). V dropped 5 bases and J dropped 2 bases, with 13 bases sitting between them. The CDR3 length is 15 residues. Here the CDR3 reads CASSHRDPAYNEQFF. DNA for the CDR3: TGTGCCAGCAGCCACCGGGACCCGGCCTACAATGAGCAGTTCTTC.

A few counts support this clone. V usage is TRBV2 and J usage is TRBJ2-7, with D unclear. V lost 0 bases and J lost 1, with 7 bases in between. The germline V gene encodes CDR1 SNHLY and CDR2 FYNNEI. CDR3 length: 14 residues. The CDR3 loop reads CASSEANRSYEQYF. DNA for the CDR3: TGTGCCAGCAGTGAAGCGAACAGATCCTACGAGCAGTACTTC.

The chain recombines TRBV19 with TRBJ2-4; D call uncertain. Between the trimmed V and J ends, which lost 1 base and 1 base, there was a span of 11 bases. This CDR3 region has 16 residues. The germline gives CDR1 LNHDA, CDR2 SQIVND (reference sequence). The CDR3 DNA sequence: TGTGCCAGTAGTATAGCGCCTACCAGGGCCAAAAACATTCAGTACTTC. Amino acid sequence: CASSIAPTRAKNIQYF.

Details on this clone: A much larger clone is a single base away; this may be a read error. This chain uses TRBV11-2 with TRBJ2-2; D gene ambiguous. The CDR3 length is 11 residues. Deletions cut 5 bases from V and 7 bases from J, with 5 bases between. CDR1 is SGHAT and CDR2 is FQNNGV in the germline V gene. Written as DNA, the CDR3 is TGTGCCAGCAGCCCTGGCGGGGAGCTGTTTTTT. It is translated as CASSPGGELFF.

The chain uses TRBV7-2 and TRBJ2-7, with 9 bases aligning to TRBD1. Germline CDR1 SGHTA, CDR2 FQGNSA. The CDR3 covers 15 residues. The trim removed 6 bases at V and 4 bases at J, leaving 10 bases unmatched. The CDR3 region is CASSHPGQGNYEQYF. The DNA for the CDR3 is TGTGCCAGCAGTCATCCGGGACAGGGAAATTACGAGCAGTACTTC. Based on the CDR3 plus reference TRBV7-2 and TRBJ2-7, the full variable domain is GAGVSQSPSNKVTEKGKDVELRCDPISGHTALYWYRQSLGQGLEFLIYFQGNSAPDKSGLPSDRFSAERTGGSVSTLTIQRTQQEDSAVYLCASSHPGQGNYEQYFGPGTRLTVT.

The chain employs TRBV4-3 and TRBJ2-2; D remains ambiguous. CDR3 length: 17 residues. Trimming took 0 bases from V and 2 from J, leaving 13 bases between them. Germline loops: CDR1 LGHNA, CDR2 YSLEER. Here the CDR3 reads CASSQDPMTSNTGELFF. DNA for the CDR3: TGCGCCAGCAGCCAAGACCCAATGACGAGTAACACCGGGGAGCTGTTTTTT.

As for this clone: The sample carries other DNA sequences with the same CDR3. As DNA, the CDR3 is TGCGCCAGCAGCCAAGTCGGTTTGACTGAAGCTTTCTTT. It is translated as CASSQVGLTEAFF. J is TRBJ1-1 and V is TRBV4-1, with D hard to call. The CDR3 totals 13 residues. The germline gives CDR1 MGHRA, CDR2 YSYEKL. Deletions cut 1 base from V and 5 bases from J, with 8 bases between.

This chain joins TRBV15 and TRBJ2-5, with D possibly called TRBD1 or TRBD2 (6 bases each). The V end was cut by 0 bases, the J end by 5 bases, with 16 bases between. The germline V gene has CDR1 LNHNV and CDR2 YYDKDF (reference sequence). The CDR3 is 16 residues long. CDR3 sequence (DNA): TGTGCCACCAGCAGAGAGTATAGGGGGGTTGGTGAGACCCAGTACTTC. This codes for CATSREYRGVGETQYF.

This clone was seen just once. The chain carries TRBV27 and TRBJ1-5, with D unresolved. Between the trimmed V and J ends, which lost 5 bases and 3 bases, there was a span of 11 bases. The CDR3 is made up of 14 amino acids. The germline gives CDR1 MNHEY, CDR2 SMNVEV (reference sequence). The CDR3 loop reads CASSPSFPNQPQHF. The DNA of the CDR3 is TGTGCCAGCAGTCCAAGTTTTCCCAATCAGCCCCAGCATTTT.

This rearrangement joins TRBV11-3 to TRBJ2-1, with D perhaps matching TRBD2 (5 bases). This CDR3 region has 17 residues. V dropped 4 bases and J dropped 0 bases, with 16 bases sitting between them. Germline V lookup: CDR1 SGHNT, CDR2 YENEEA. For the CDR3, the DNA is TGTGCCAGCAGCTCTTACTCGAGCGGCAGCTCCTACAATGAGCAGTTCTTC. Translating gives CASSSYSSGSSYNEQFF.

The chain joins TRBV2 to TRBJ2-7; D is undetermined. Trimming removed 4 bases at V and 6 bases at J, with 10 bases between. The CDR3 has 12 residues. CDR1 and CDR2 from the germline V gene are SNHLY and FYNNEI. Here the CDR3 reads CASSVLWGEQYF. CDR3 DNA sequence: TGTGCCAGCAGTGTACTGTGGGGCGAGCAGTACTTC.

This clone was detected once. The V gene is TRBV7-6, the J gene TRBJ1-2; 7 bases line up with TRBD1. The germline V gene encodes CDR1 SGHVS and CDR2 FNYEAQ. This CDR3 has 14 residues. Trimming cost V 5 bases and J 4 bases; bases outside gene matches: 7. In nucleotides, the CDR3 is TGTGCCAGCAGCGAAGGGACAGCCCCCTATGGCTACACCTTC. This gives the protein CASSEGTAPYGYTF.

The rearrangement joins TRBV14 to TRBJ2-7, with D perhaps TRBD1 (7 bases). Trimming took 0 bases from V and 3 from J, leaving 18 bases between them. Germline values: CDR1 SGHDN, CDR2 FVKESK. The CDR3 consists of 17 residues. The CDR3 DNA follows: TGTGCCAGCAGCCAAGATTACCCAGGCAGGGGGGTCTACGAGCAGTACTTC. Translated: CASSQDYPGRGVYEQYF. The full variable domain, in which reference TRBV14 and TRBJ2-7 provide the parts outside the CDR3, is EAGVTQFPSHSVIEKGQTVTLRCDPISGHDNLYWYRRVMGKEIKFLLHFVKESKQDESGMPNNRFLAERTGGTYSTLKVQPAELEDSGVYFCASSQDYPGRGVYEQYFGPGTRLTVT.

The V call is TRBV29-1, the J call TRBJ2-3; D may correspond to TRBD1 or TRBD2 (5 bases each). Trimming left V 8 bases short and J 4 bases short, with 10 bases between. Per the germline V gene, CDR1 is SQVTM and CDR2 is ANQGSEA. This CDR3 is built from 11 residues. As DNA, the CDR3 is TGCAGCCATCTGGGACCAGATACGCAGTATTTT. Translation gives CSHLGPDTQYF.